This T cell receptor (beta chain) was sequenced during a study of control samples from healthy donors and cancer patients. This CDR3 is 15 amino acids long. V dropped 1 base and J dropped 8 bases, with 20 bases sitting between them. CDR1 is GTSNPN and CDR2 is SVGIG in the germline V gene (reference sequence). TCRdb keeps only in-frame clones here, not all; method: immunoSEQ multiplex PCR. The table records under 450,000 clones, around nine tenths of them present only once. This chain joins TRBV30 and TRBJ1-2, with D perhaps TRBD1 (6 bases). Specimen: PBMCs. This TCR was recovered from a man in his forties with head and neck cancer. CDR3 amino acids: CAWSGGPSVSDGYTF. The CDR3 DNA sequence: TGTGCCTGGAGTGGGGGGCCCAGCGTCTCGGACGGCTACACCTTC.